This TCR beta chain was documented in a study of T cell changes during pregnancy in multiple sclerosis. The table came from immunoSEQ multiplex PCR; TCRdb's copy has only in-frame clones and leaves some out. Of around 31,000 clones listed, 70% to 90% were seen once; the top ten hold 0.7% to 0.75%. The CDR3 is made up of 15 amino acids. The germline V gene has CDR1 LGHNA and CDR2 YNFKEQ. Trimming cost V 2 bases and J 4 bases; bases outside gene matches: 3. This receptor was taken from a female donor in good health, enrolled as a control in a pregnancy study. The chain couples TRBV4-2 to TRBJ2-7, with 12 bases matching TRBD2. Here the sequenced sample was CD4+ T cells from peripheral blood mononuclear cells, taken in the first trimester of pregnancy. Written as DNA, the CDR3 is TGTGCCAGCAGCCAACAGACTAGCGGGGGTTACGAGCAGTACTTC. This codes for CASSQQTSGGYEQYF.